This record covers a single T cell receptor beta chain. The data originate from a study of T cell responses to AZD1222 COVID-19 vaccine. CDR3 length equals 11 residues. Trimming left V 0 bases short and J 6 bases short, with 2 bases between. In germline, CDR1 is SGHDN, CDR2 FVKESK. Assay used: immunoSEQ multiplex PCR; TCRdb lists only in-frame clones, some missing. The sample contains about 130,000 clones, around 86% of which appear only once. This sample comprised peripheral blood, obtained on day 0 of AZD1222 vaccination. This chain links TRBV14 with TRBJ1-1; D unclear. The sequence was obtained from an adult in good health. CDR3 bases: TGTGCCAGCAGCCAAGACTCTGAAGCTTTCTTT. It translates to CASSQDSEAFF.